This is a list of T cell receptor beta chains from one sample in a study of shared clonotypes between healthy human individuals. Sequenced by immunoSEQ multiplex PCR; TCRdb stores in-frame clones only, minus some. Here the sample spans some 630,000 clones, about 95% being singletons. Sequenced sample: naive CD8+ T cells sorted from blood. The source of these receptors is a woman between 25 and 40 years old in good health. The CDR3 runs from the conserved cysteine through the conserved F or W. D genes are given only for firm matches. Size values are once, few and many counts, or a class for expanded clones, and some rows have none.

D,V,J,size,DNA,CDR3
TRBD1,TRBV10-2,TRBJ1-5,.,TGCGCCAGCAGTGGGGACAGTAGCAATCAGCCCCAGCATTTT,CASSGDSSNQPQHF
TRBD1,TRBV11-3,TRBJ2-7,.,TGTGCCAGCAGCTTACAGGGTGGGGACAGACACTACGAGCAGTACTTC,CASSLQGGDRHYEQYF
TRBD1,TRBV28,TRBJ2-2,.,TGTGCCAGCAGGCCGTGGGGGACAGGCAACACCGGGGAGCTGTTTTTT,CASRPWGTGNTGELFF
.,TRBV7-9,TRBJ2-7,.,TGTGCCAGCAGCTTAGATATCGGTTCCTACGAGCAGTACTTC,CASSLDIGSYEQYF
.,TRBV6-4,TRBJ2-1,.,TGTGCCAGCAGTGACATGGGTGGGAGCGCCAATGAGCAGTTCTTC,CASSDMGGSANEQFF
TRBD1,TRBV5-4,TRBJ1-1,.,TGTGCCAGCAGCGGAGGATTACAGGGGGTTTACACTGAAGCTTTCTTT,CASSGGLQGVYTEAFF
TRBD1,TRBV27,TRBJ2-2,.,TGTGCCAGTAACCCGGTAGGGGGCGAGGGTACCGGGGAGCTGTTTTTT,CASNPVGGEGTGELFF
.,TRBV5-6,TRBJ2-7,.,TGTGCCAGCAGCTCGATGGACGGAGCCCGGGGATACGAGCAGTACTTC,CASSSMDGARGYEQYF
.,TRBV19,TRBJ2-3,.,TGTGCCAGTTCCCGGTGGGGGGGCGGTTTGGCAGATACGCAGTATTTT,CASSRWGGGLADTQYF
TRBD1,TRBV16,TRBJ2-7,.,TGTGCCAGCAGCCAAGGTTACGCGGGCAGGGGGTCTTACGAGCAGTACTTC,CASSQGYAGRGSYEQYF
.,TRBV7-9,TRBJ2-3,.,TGTGCCAGCAGCTCCGGGACTGGCTACACAGATACGCAGTATTTT,CASSSGTGYTDTQYF
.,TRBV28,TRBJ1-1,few,TGTGCCAGCAGTTCAGGGGAGAACACTGAAGCTTTCTTT,CASSSGENTEAFF
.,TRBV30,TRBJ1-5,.,TGTGCCTGGAGTAAGGGGGGCAATCAGCCCCAGCATTTT,CAWSKGGNQPQHF
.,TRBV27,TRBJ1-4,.,TGTGCCAGCAGTCCCCACAGGGCAACTAATGAAAAACTGTTTTTT,CASSPHRATNEKLFF
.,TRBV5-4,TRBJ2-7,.,TGTGCCAGCAGCTTGCAGGGAAGGCAGTACGAGCAGTACTTC,CASSLQGRQYEQYF
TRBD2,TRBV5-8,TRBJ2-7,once,TGTGCCAGCAGCTTGGAGCGGGGTAGCGAGCAGTACTTC,CASSLERGSEQYF
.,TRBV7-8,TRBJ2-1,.,TGTGCCAGCAGCCCGACCCGGGTCTTTTCGGATGAGCAGTTCTTC,CASSPTRVFSDEQFF
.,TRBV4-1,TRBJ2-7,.,TGCGCCAGCAGCCTCAGACCGCACTACGAGCAGTACTTC,CASSLRPHYEQYF
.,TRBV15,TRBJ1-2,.,TGTGCCACCAGCGGAGACAGCTATGGCTACACCTTC,CATSGDSYGYTF
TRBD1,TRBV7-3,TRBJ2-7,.,TGTGCCAGCAGCCTTAGGGTCAGGGGGACGGGCGAGCAGTACTTC,CASSLRVRGTGEQYF
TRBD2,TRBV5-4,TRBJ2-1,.,TGTGCCAGCAGCCTGGCCGCGCTAGCGGGAGGGTCTTTCAATGAGCAGTTCTTC,CASSLAALAGGSFNEQFF
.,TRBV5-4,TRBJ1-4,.,TGTGCCAGCAGCTCGACAGCTCCTAATGAAAAACTGTTTTTT,CASSSTAPNEKLFF
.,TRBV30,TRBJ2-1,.,TGTGCCTGGAGTGGCTCAATGGGGCCGAATGAGCAGTTCTTC,CAWSGSMGPNEQFF
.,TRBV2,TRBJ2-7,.,TGTGCCAGCAGTTCCCAGGTGACCTACGAGCAGTACTTC,CASSSQVTYEQYF
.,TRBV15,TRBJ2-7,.,TGTGCCACCGGGGGAGGGGGCTCCTACGAGCAGTACTTC,CATGGGGSYEQYF
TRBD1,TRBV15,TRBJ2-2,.,TGTGCCACCAGCGGGAGAGGGGGCTGGGCCGGGGAGCTGTTTTTT,CATSGRGGWAGELFF
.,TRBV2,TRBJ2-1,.,TGTGCCAGCAGTGAAACCGGGAGTGACAATGAGCAGTTCTTC,CASSETGSDNEQFF
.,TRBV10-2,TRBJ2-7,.,TGCGCCAGCCAAAAGACCCTGCTACCCTACGAGCAGTACTTC,CASQKTLLPYEQYF
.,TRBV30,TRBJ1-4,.,TGTGCCTGGAGTGTGGAGAACGGGAATGAAAAACTGTTTTTT,CAWSVENGNEKLFF
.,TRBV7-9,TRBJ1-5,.,TGTGCCAGCAGGCGACAGGGCAATCAGCCCCAGCATTTT,CASRRQGNQPQHF
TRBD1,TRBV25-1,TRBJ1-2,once,TGTGCCAGCAGCAATGGACAGGGTCTGAACTATGGCTACACCTTC,CASSNGQGLNYGYTF
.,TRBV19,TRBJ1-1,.,TGTGCCAGTAGTATTGGAACGAACACTGAAGCTTTCTTT,CASSIGTNTEAFF
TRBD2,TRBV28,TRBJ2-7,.,TGTGCCAGCAGTTTCCCCTCTAGCGGGGGATCCTACGAGCAGTACTTC,CASSFPSSGGSYEQYF
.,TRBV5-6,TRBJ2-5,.,TGTGCCAGCAGCCATGGGGTAGGGAAGCAAGAGACCCAGTACTTC,CASSHGVGKQETQYF
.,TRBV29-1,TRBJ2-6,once,TGCAGCGACGTTGAGTTGGAGAGGACGTCTGGGGCCAACGTCCTGACTTTC,CSDVELERTSGANVLTF
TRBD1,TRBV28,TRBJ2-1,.,TGTGCCAGCACCGGACAGGGGGAAGACAATGAGCAGTTCTTC,CASTGQGEDNEQFF
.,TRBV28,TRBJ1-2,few,TGTGCCAGCAGCTTGGTCGGCAACTATGGCTACACCTTC,CASSLVGNYGYTF
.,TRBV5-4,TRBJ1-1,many,TGTGCCAGCAGCGTGGACAGTGAAGCTTTCTTT,CASSVDSEAFF
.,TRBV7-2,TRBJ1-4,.,TGTGCCAGCAGCTTAGCAGGGGGAACTAATGAAAAACTGTTTTTT,CASSLAGGTNEKLFF
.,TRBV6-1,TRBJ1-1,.,TGTGCCAGCAGTCCTCTGACAGGCCCAAACACTGAAGCTTTCTTT,CASSPLTGPNTEAFF
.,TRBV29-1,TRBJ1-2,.,TGCAGCGTTCCCTCAGGGAACTATGGCTACACCTTC,CSVPSGNYGYTF
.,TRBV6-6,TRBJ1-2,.,TGTGCCAGCAGCCCACTGGGAGGGGACTATGGCTACACCTTC,CASSPLGGDYGYTF
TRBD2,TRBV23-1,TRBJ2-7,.,TGCGCCAGCAGTCAATCTACGGGACTAGCGGGAGGGCCTGAAATTTCTTACGAGCAGTACTTC,CASSQSTGLAGGPEISYEQYF